The 15 T cell receptor beta chains in this list originate from one sample, sequenced in a study of Graves' ophthalmopathy and Graves' hyperthyroidism (dated by TCRdb to about 2018). Sequencing took place on an Illumina HiSeq 2000. For repertoire sequencing, the TCR beta CDR3 regions were amplified from RNA transcripts. The first round was an RT-PCR using HTBI primers with the Qiagen OneStep RT-PCR kit, and this first round was followed by a second-round multiplex PCR, then size selection and purification. TCRdb's own reprocessing of the public reads used fastp at Q25 and MiXCR and kept productive beta chains. Each record represents a unique CDR3 protein, reported with the most common genes and DNA among its rows. The sample table holds about 210,000 distinct CDR3 sequences, of which 25% to 30% were seen once. Of the sample, around 9.8% is held by the ten largest clones. The sample taken for sequencing was peripheral blood. Receptors were obtained from a man aged 45-65 years with Graves' ophthalmopathy. Donor details come from another sample of the same person, matched by shared clones.

V usage is TRBV12-3 or TRBV12-4 and J usage is TRBJ2-5, with D possibly TRBD1 on 5 matching bases. V shed 5 bases and J shed 2 bases, with 15 bases lying between them. The CDR3 consists of 15 residues. CDR3 sequence (DNA): TGTGCCAGCAGTCCTCTCGACAGTATACAAGAGACCCAGTACTTC. As protein: CASSPLDSIQETQYF.

This clonotype was seen many times. The gene calls are TRBV11-3 and TRBJ2-5; D might be TRBD2 (7 bases). This CDR3 is built from 13 residues. Per germline, CDR1 SGHNT and CDR2 YENEEA. The germline V and J ends were trimmed by 9 bases and 2 bases, with 13 bases remaining between them. The CDR3 DNA reads as TGTGCCAGTTGTCGGGGGGCACAAGAGACCCAGTACTTC. Translating gives CASCRGAQETQYF.

This clonotype was detected many times. The chain couples TRBV29-1 to TRBJ2-7; 10 positions match TRBD2. J was trimmed by 7 bases and V by 6 bases; bases with no gene match: 12. CDR3 size: 14 residues. The germline gives CDR1 SQVTM, CDR2 ANQGSEA. The CDR3, as DNA: TGCAGCGTCGCAAAGCGGGAGGGCCGCGGAGAGCAGTACTTC. Amino acids: CSVAKREGRGEQYF.

This clonotype was seen at least ten times. The chain joins TRBV15 to TRBJ2-7; 12 bases agree with TRBD1. The ends lost 0 bases at V and 5 bases at J; junction bases unmatched: 11. CDR1 is LNHNV, CDR2 YYDKDF, per germline (reference sequence). The CDR3 has 18 residues. CDR3 in amino acids: CATSRDMGGGQGADEQYF. The CDR3 nucleotides read TGTGCCACCAGCAGAGATATGGGGGGGGGACAGGGGGCCGACGAGCAGTACTTC.

The genes are TRBV27 and TRBJ2-5; 7 bases align to TRBD2. V lost 4 bases, J lost 2 bases, and 7 bases stayed unmatched. CDR3 length: 15 residues. Germline CDR1 reads MNHEY; CDR2 reads SMNVEV (reference sequence). This chain's CDR3 is CASSSLLARQETQYF. The CDR3 DNA follows: TGTGCCAGCAGTTCGTTACTAGCGCGGCAAGAGACCCAGTACTTC.

Many counts were recorded for this clonotype. The chain is built from TRBV30 and TRBJ2-1; tentatively, D is TRBD2 (5 bases). Looked up from germline, CDR1 is GTSNPN and CDR2 is SVGIG (reference sequence). The CDR3 consists of 15 residues. The germline V and J ends were trimmed by 0 bases and 5 bases, with 14 bases remaining between them. The CDR3 protein is CAWSVRGPRNNEQFF. The CDR3 DNA sequence: TGTGCCTGGAGTGTAAGAGGGCCTCGGAACAATGAGCAGTTCTTC.

The chain is built from TRBV6-5 and TRBJ2-7; D unclear. Trimming removed 0 bases at V and 2 bases at J, with 8 bases between. Germline assignment: CDR1 MNHEY and CDR2 SVGAGI. The CDR3 has 14 residues. The CDR3 DNA follows: TGTGCCAGCAGTTACTCGAGGTTCACCTACGAGCAGTACTTC. Protein: CASSYSRFTYEQYF.

This chain uses TRBV12-3 or TRBV12-4 with TRBJ1-1; D uncertain. With 6 bases removed from V and 2 bases from J, the gap between germline ends came to 10 bases. This CDR3 spans 13 amino acids. CDR3: CASRPAANTEAFF. Written as DNA, the CDR3 is TGTGCCAGCAGACCAGCCGCTAACACTGAAGCTTTCTTT.

This clonotype was observed at least ten times. The gene calls are TRBV28 and TRBJ2-7; D is tentatively TRBD1 or TRBD2 (5 bases each). The CDR3 contains 14 residues. Germline lookup yields CDR1 MDHEN and CDR2 SYDVKM. V lost 4 bases and J 3 bases, leaving 13 bases between the germline ends. CDR3 sequence (DNA): TGTGCCAGCAGTTCCGGGACGTTTAACTACGAGCAGTACTTC. Translating it yields CASSSGTFNYEQYF.

The genes are TRBV6-5 and TRBJ2-7, with 9 bases that match TRBD1. Looked up from germline, CDR1 is MNHEY and CDR2 is SVGAGI. The CDR3 is 14 amino acids. V shed 4 bases, J shed 4 bases, and the junction held 5 bases outside the gene matches. CDR3 in amino acids: CASSLGQGRYEQYF. CDR3 bases: TGTGCCAGCAGTTTGGGACAGGGACGATACGAGCAGTACTTC.

Ten or more counts support this clonotype. This chain connects TRBV11-2 to TRBJ1-2, with TRBD1 as a possible D gene (5 bases). This CDR3 spans 12 amino acids. Germline-derived CDR1 and CDR2 are SGHAT and FQNNGV. The V gene lost 1 base and the J gene lost 6 bases, with 6 bases spanning the gap. Here the CDR3 reads CASSLAGHGYTF. The CDR3 nucleotides are TGTGCCAGCAGCTTAGCAGGGCATGGCTACACCTTC.

This clonotype was seen only once. The chain couples TRBV28 to TRBJ1-1; D is undetermined. Trimming took off 5 bases at V and 1 base at J, with 14 bases between the two ends. The germline V gene has CDR1 MDHEN and CDR2 SYDVKM. The CDR3 covers 15 residues. CDR3 DNA: TGTGCCAGCAGTCCCCGAGAAGGTCGGAACACTGAAGCTTTCTTT. This codes for CASSPREGRNTEAFF.

This clonotype was seen a few times. The J gene is TRBJ2-5, the V gene TRBV29-1; the match to TRBD2 covers 7 bases. The V segment lost 5 bases and the J segment 5 bases; nucleotides outside the gene matches: 11. The CDR3 contains 14 residues. Germline CDR1 SQVTM, CDR2 ANQGSEA. The CDR3, as DNA: TGCAGCGTTACCCTCGCGGGAGTCCTGGAGACCCAGTACTTC. Residues: CSVTLAGVLETQYF.

The chain is built from TRBV5-4 and TRBJ1-1; TRBD1 is a possible D gene (5 bases). The V and J ends lost 6 bases and 4 bases respectively, with 13 bases between them. Germline V gene lookup returns CDR1 SGHNT and CDR2 YYREEE (reference sequence). This CDR3 is 13 amino acids long. CDR3 coding DNA: TGTGCCAGCACCCAGGGAGGAGGCACTGAAGCTTTCTTT. Translation: CASTQGGGTEAFF.

This clonotype was recorded at least ten times. The CDR3 is CASCTGTLNTEAFF. CDR3 coding DNA: TGTGCCAGTTGTACCGGGACACTTAACACTGAAGCTTTCTTT. The genes are TRBV19 and TRBJ1-1, with a weak D call TRBD1 (6 bases). The CDR3 extends over 14 amino acids. Germline V gene sequence: CDR1 LNHDA, CDR2 SQIVND (reference sequence). V was trimmed by 8 bases and J by 2 bases, leaving 15 bases between them. The complete variable domain, with remaining parts taken from reference TRBV19 and TRBJ1-1, reads DGGITQSPKYLFRKEGQNVTLSCEQNLNHDAMYWYRQDPGQGLRLIYYSQIVNDFQKGDIAEGYSVSREKKESFPLTVTSAQKNPTAFYLCASCTGTLNTEAFFGQGTRLTVV.